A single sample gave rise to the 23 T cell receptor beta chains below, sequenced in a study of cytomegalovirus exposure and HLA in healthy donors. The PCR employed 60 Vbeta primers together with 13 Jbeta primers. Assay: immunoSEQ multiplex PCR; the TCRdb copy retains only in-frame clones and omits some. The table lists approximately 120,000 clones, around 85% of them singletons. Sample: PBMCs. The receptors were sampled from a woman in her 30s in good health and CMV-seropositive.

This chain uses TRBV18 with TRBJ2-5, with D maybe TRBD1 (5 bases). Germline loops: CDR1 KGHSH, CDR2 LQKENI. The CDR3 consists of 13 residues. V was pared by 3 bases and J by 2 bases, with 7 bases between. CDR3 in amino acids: CASSPGRQETQYF. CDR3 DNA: TGTGCCAGCTCACCGGGGCGGCAAGAGACCCAGTACTTC. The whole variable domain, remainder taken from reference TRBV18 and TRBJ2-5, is NAGVMQNPRHLVRRRGQEARLRCSPMKGHSHVYWYRQLPEEGLKFMVYLQKENIIDESGMPKERFSAEFPKEGPSILRIQQVVRGDSAAYFCASSPGRQETQYFGPGTRLLVL.

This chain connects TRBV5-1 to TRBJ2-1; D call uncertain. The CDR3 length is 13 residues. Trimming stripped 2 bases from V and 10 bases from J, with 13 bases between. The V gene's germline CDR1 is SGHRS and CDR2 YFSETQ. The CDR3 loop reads CASSFQRLEEQFF. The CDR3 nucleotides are TGCGCCAGCAGCTTCCAGCGACTGGAGGAGCAGTTCTTC.

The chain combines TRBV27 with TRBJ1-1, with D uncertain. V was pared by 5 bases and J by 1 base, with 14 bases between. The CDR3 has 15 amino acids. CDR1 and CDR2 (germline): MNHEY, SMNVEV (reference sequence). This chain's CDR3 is CASSPMGGENTEAFF. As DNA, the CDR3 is TGTGCCAGCAGTCCCATGGGAGGCGAGAACACTGAAGCTTTCTTT.

The CDR3 region is CASSPSLGGDPTEAFF. The CDR3 nucleotides read TGTGCCAGCAGTCCATCCTTGGGGGGGGATCCCACTGAAGCTTTCTTT. The J gene is TRBJ1-1, the V gene TRBV27; tentative D call: TRBD1 (5 bases). CDR3 length: 16 amino acids. V lost 5 bases and J 4 bases, leaving 20 bases between the germline ends. Germline CDR1 MNHEY, CDR2 SMNVEV (reference sequence).

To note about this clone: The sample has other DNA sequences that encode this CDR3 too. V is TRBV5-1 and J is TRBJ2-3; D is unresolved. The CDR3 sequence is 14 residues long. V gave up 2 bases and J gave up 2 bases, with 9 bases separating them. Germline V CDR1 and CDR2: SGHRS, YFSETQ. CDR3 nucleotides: TGCGCCAGCAGCTTAGAGAGTCCCACAGATACGCAGTATTTT. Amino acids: CASSLESPTDTQYF. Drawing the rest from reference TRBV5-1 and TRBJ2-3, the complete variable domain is KAGVTQTPRYLIKTRGQQVTLSCSPISGHRSVSWYQQTPGQGLQFLFEYFSETQRNKGNFPGRFSGRQFSNSRSEMNVSTLELGDSALYLCASSLESPTDTQYFGPGTRLTVL.

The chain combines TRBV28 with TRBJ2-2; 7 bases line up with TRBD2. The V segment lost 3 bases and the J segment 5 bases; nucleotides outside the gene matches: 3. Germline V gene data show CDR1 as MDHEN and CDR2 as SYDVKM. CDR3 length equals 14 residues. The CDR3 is CASSLTGGTGELFF. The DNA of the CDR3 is TGTGCCAGCAGTTTGACGGGAGGAACCGGGGAGCTGTTTTTT.

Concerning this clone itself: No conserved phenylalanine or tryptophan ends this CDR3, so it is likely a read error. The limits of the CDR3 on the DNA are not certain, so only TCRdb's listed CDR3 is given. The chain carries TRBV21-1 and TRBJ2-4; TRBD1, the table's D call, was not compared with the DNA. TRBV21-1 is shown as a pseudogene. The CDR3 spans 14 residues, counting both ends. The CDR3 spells CASSLNLGQGRPPR.

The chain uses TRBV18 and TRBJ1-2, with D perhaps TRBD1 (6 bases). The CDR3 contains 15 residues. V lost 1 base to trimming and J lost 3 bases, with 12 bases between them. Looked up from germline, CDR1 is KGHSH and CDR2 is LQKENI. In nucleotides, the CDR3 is TGTGCCAGCTCACCACGGACAGAGGTCGACTATGGCTACACCTTC. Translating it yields CASSPRTEVDYGYTF.

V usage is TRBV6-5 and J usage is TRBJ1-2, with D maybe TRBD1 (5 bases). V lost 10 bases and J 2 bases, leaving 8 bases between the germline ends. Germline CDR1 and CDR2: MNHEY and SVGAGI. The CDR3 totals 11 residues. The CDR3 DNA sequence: TGTGCCATCCGACAGAACTATGGCTACACCTTC. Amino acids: CAIRQNYGYTF.

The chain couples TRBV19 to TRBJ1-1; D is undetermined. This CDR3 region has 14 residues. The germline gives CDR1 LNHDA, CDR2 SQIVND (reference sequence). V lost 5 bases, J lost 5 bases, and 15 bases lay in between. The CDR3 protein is CASSLWARETEAFF. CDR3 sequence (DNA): TGTGCCAGTAGTCTTTGGGCCCGGGAGACTGAAGCTTTCTTT.

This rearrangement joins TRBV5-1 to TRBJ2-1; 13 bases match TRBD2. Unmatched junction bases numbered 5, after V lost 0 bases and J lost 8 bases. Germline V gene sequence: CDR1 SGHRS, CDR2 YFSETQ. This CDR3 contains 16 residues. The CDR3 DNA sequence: TGCGCCAGCAGCTTGGTGGGGACTAGCGGGACGGATGAGCAGTTCTTC. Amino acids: CASSLVGTSGTDEQFF.

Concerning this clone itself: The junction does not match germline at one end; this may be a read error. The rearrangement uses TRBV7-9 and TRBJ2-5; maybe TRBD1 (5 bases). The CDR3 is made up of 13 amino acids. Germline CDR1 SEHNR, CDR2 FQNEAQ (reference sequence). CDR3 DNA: TGTGCCAGCAGCTTAGACCTACAGGAGATCCAGTACTTC. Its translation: CASSLDLQEIQYF. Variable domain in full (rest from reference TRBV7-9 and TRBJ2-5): DTGVSQNPRHKITKRGQNVTFRCDPISEHNRLYWYRQTLGQGPEFLTYFQNEAQLEKSRLLSDRFSAERPKGSFSTLEIQRTEQGDSAMYLCASSLDLQEIQYFGPGTRLLVL.

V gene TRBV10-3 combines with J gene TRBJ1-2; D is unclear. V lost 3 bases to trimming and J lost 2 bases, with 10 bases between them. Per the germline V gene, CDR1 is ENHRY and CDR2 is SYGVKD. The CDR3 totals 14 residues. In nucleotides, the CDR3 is TGTGCCATCAGTGACCAAACTTCCAACTATGGCTACACCTTC. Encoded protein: CAISDQTSNYGYTF.

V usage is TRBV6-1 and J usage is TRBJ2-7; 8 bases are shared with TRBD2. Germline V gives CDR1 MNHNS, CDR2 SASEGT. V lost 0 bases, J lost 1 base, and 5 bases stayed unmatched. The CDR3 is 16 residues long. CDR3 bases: TGTGCCAGCAGTGAAGCGGTAGCGGGATGGTCCTACGAGCAGTACTTC. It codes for CASSEAVAGWSYEQYF.

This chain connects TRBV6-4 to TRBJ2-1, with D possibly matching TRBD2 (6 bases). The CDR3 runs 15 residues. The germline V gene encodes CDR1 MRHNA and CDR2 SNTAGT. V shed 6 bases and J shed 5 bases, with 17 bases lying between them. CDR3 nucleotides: TGTGCCAGCAGCACACTAGCTTCCGTACACAATGAGCAGTTCTTC. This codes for CASSTLASVHNEQFF.

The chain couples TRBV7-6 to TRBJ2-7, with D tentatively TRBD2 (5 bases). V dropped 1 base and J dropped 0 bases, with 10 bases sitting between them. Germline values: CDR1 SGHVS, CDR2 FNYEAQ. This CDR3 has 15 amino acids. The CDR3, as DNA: TGTGCCAGCAGCTTAGACGACGGGGTCTCCTACGAGCAGTACTTC. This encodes CASSLDDGVSYEQYF.

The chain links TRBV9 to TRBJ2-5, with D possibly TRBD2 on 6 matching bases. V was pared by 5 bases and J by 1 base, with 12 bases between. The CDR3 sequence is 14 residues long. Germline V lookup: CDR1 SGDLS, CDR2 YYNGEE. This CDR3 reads CASSQGGSQETQYF. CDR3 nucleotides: TGTGCCAGCAGTCAGGGAGGCAGCCAAGAGACCCAGTACTTC. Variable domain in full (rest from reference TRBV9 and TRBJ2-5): DSGVTQTPKHLITATGQRVTLRCSPRSGDLSVYWYQQSLDQGLQFLIQYYNGEERAKGNILERFSAQQFPDLHSELNLSSLELGDSALYFCASSQGGSQETQYFGPGTRLLVL.

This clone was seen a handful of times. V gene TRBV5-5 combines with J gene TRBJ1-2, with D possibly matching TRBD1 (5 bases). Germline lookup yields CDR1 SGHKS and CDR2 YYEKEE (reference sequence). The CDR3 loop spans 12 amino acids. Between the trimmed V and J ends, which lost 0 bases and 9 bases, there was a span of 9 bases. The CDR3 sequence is CASSLARTSYTF. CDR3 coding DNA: TGTGCCAGCAGCTTGGCCCGGACAAGCTACACCTTC.

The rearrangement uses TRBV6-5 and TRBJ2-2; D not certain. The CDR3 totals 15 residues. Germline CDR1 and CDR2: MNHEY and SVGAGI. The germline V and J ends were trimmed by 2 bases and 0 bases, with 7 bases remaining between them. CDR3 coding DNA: TGTGCCAGCAGTTACAACACCGCGAACACCGGGGAGCTGTTTTTT. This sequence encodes CASSYNTANTGELFF.

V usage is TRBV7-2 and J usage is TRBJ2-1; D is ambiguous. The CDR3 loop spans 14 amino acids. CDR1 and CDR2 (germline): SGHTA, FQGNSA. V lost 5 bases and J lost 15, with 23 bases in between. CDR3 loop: CASSARWAEREWFF. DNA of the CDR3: TGTGCCAGCAGCGCCCGGTGGGCCGAAAGAGAGTGGTTCTTC.

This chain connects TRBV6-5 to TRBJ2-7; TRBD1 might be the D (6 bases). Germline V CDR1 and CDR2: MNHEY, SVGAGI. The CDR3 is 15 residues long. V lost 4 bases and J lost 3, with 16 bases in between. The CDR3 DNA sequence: TGTGCCAGCAGTTTTGGGACATTGGGACACTACGAGCAGTACTTC. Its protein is CASSFGTLGHYEQYF.

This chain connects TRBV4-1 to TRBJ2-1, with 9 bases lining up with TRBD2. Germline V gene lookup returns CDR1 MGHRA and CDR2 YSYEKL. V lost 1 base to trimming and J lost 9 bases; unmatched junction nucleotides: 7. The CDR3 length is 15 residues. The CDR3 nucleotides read TGCGCCAGCAGCCAAGGAGGCGGGGGGGATTTTGAGCAGTTCTTC. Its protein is CASSQGGGGDFEQFF.

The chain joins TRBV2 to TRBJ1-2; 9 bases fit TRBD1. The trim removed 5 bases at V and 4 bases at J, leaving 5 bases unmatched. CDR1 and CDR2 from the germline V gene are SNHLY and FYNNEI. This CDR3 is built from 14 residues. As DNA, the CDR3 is TGTGCCAGCAGTTTTGGGACAGGGTTCTATGGCTACACCTTC. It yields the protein CASSFGTGFYGYTF.